Given below is one T cell receptor (beta chain) in context. 60 Vbeta and 13 Jbeta primers were used in PCR. Produced via immunoSEQ multiplex PCR; TCRdb's table is partial and in-frame only. The sample gives some 110,000 clones, roughly 72% of which show up once; approximately 10% is in the top ten. The data stem from a study of cytomegalovirus exposure and HLA in healthy donors. Looking at the study overall: Findings of an earlier analysis included over 95 million unique TCR beta sequences from around 180 million T cells.

Germline CDR1 is SGHTA and CDR2 is FQGNSA. V was clipped by 4 bases and J by 5 bases; unmatched bases: 15. The CDR3 sequence is 18 residues long. The receptor was isolated from a woman aged 45-60 years in good health and CMV-seropositive. The chain links TRBV7-2 to TRBJ1-1; 11 bases are shared with TRBD1. What was sequenced was PBMCs. Written as DNA, the CDR3 is TGTGCCAGCAGCTACGATCCCGGGACAGGGGGTTTAGGAACTGAAGCTTTCTTT. Its translation: CASSYDPGTGGLGTEAFF.